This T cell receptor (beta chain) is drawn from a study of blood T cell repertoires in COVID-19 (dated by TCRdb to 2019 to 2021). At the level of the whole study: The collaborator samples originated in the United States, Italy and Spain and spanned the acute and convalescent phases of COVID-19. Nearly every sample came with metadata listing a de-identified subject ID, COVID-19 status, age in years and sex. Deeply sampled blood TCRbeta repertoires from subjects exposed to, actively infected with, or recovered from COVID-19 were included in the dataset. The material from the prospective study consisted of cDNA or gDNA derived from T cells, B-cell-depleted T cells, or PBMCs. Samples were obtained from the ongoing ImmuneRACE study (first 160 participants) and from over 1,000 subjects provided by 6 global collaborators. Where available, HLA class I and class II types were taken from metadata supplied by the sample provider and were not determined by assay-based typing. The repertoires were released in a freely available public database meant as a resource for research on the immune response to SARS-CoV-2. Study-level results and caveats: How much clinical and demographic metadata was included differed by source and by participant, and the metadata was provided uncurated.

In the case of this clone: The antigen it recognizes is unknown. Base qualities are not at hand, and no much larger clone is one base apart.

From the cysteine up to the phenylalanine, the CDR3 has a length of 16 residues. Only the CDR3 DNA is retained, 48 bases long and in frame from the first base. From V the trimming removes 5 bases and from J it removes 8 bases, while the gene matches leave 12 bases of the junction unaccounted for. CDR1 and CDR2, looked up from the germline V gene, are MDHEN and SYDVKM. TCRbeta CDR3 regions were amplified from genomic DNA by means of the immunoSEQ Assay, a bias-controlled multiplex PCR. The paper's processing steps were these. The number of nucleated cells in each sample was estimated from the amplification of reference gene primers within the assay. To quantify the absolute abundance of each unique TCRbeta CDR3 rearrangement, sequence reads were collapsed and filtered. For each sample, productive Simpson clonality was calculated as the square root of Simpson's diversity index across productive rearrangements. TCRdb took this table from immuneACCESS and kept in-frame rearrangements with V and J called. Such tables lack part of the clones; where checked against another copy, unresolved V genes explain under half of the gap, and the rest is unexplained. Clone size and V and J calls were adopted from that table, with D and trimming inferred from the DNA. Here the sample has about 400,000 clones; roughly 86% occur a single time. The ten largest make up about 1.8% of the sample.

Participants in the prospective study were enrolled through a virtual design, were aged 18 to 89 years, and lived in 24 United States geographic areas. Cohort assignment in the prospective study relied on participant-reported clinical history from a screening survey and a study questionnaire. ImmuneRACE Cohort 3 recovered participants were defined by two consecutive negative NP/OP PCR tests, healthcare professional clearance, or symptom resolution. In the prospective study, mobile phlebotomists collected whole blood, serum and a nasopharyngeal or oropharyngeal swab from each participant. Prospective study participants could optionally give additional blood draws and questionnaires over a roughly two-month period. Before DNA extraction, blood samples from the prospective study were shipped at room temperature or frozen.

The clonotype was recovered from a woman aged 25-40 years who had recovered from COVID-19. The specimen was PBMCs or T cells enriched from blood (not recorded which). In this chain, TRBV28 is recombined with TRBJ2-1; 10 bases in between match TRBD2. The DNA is TGTGCCAGCAGTATAATAACTAGCGGGACCCTACATGAGCAGTTCTTC. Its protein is CASSIITSGTLHEQFF.